This T cell receptor (beta chain) came from a study of shared clonotypes between healthy human individuals (dated by TCRdb to the early 2020s). Study-wide context: Three men and a couple of women, aged 18 to 49 years, made up the cohort. The study deeply sequenced blood TCR repertoires of five healthy adults to estimate repertoire size and the extent of clonotype sharing between individuals. Different laboratories and diverse techniques were used to prepare libraries and sequence TCR repertoires, to increase sequencing depth and limit assay-specific biases. Each donor's leukapheresis produced roughly between roughly 0.85 and 9.5 billion PBMCs. Per donor, three plates each were used for CD4 naive and CD4 memory, two for CD8 naive, and one for CD8 memory. Results the study describes overall, beyond this receptor: Even with the large sequencing depth, rarefaction of the sorted-subset datasets indicated that sequencing was incomplete. Sampling was restricted to blood, and TCR repertoires in tissues likely differ from the TCR repertoires found in blood. Larger estimated clonotype richness was generally found for naive subsets than for memory subsets. Pairwise subsampling indicated that sequencing depth was expected to affect the degree of clonotype sharing among donors. When several donors were compared, the shared fraction of clonotypes was approximately 5% for naive CD4, around 3.5% for naive CD8, roughly 2.5% for memory CD4, and less than 0.45% for memory CD8. Compared with non-shared clonotypes, the clonotypes found in all four sorted-subset donors had higher generation probabilities. Because the study included only a small number of donors, the genetic and exposure-history diversity represented was limited.

Donors were healthy HIV-negative adults with no recently reported acute infections or vaccinations. Only Caucasian adults living in Nashville, Tennessee, USA were represented among the donors. CD4+ T cells were enriched by magnetic negative selection, after which naive cells were positively selected on CD45RA and the negative fraction was taken as the memory subset. Blood was collected by leukapheresis, and PBMCs were isolated by Ficoll-Histopaque density gradient centrifugation and then cryopreserved in liquid nitrogen vapor phase. Purity and quantity of every magnetically sorted T cell population were checked by analytical flow cytometry. Each sorted fraction had its genomic DNA isolated and then quantified by UV absorbance on a Nanodrop 2000c. Using the deep immunoSEQ assay, TCR CDR3 regions were amplified from genomic DNA by multiplex PCR. For each cell subset, the extracted genomic DNA was distributed evenly across all wells of several immunoSEQ 96-well plates, and each plate served as one replicate. For sorted subsets, each replicate PCR was loaded with about 200 ng genomic DNA, equivalent to 25,000 to 35,000 T cell genomes. Purified libraries were quantified with a Qubit 3.0 fluorometer, sized on a Bioanalyzer 2100, and re-quantified with the KAPA Library Quantification kit. Each immunoSEQ 96-well plate was sequenced on its own single-read 150-cycle Illumina NextSeq 550 flow cell. The paper's processing steps were these. Because only junctional sequences without quality scores were contained in the immunoSEQ output, filtering matching that applied to full-length reads could not be performed. Sequences were annotated with PyIR, a Python wrapper for IgBLAST v1.9, and V/J genes and CDR3 were assigned using IMGT germline references. Any read was removed if the V/J assignment was weak (E-value above 1e-6), the CDR3 was missing, or the read contained stop codons, out-of-frame junctions, or ambiguous translated residues. V3J clonotypes were defined as sequences sharing an identical inferred V gene, J gene, and CDR3 amino acid sequence. To compute the percentage overlap between repertoires, the number of shared unique clonotypes was divided by the size of the smaller repertoire. RTK rarefaction, the Chao1 estimator, and Recon v2.1 estimates of unobserved clonotypes were used to assess repertoire richness. Generation probabilities were computed with OLGA for all TCRbeta clonotypes obtained by the gDNA method from several donors. As stored in TCRdb, this immuneACCESS dataset retains in-frame rearrangements with V and J assigned. A fraction of the clones does not appear; measured against another copy, unresolved V genes explain less than half of the discrepancy, and the remainder lacks a known reason. That table gives V, J and clone size, and the DNA gave D and trimming. In this sample the table shows millions of clones, around nine tenths of which occur a single time. Clones ranked in the top ten supply roughly 0.15% of the sample.

A remark on this clone: Which antigen it targets is not known. Base quality data are lacking; no much larger clone is found one base away.

V is shortened by 5 bases, J by 0 bases, and the region joining them spans 13 bases. The CDR3 goes from the cysteine to the phenylalanine over 15 residues. Only the CDR3 DNA is retained, 45 bases long and in frame from the first base. Via the germline V gene, CDR1 is SGHTA and CDR2 FQGNSA. Sequencing was carried out using naive CD4+ T cells sorted from blood. The sample's cell subset or site label is to be understood as: CD45RA+ positively selected. This sequence originates from a man between 18 and 35 years old in good health. The V and J genes are TRBV7-2 and TRBJ1-1; the D gene cannot be resolved reliably. The nucleotides read TGTGCCAGCAGCCTGAGCTACACGTTGAACACTGAAGCTTTCTTT. This translates into CASSLSYTLNTEAFF.